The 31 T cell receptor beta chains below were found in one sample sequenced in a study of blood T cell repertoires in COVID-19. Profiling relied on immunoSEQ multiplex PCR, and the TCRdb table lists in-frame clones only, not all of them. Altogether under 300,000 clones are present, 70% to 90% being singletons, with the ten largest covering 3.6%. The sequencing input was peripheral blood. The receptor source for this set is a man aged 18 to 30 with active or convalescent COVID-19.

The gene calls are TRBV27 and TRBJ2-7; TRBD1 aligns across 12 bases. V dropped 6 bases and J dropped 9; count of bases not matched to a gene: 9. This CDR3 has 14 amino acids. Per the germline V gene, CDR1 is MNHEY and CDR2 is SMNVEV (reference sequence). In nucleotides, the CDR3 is TGTGCCAGCAGCCTCCCCGGGACAGGGGGCGGGCAGTACTTC. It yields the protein CASSLPGTGGGQYF.

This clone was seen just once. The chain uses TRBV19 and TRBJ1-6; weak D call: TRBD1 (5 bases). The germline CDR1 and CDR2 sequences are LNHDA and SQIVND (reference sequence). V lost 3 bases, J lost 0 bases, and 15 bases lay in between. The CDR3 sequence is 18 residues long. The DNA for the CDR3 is TGTGCCAGTAGTATTCGGTTGACAGCGAGCTCCTATAATTCACCCCTCCACTTT. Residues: CASSIRLTASSYNSPLHF.

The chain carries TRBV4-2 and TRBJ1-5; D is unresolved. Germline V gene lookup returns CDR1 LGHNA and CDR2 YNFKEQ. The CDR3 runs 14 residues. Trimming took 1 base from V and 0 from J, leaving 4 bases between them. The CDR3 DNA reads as TGTGCCAGCAGCCAAGCGAGTAGCAATCAGCCCCAGCATTTT. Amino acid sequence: CASSQASSNQPQHF.

The CDR3 is CASSLSASAYNEQFF. The CDR3, as DNA: TGTGCCAGCAGTTTAAGTGCTAGCGCCTACAATGAGCAGTTCTTC. The chain employs TRBV27 and TRBJ2-1, with D maybe TRBD2 (6 bases). From germline, CDR1 is MNHEY and CDR2 SMNVEV (reference sequence). Trimming pared 2 bases from V and 2 bases from J, leaving 10 bases between. CDR3 length equals 15 residues.

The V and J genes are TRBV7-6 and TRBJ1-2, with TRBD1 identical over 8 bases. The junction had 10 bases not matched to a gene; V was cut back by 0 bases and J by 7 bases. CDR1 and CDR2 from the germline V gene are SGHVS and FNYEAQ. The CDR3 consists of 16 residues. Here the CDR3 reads CASSLAGDRSGSGYTF. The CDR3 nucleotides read TGTGCCAGCAGCTTAGCCGGGGACAGGTCGGGCTCTGGCTACACCTTC.

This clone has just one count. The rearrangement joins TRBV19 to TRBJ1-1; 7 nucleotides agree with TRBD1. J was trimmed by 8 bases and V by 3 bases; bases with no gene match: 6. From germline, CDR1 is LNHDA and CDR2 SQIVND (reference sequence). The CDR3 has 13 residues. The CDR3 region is CASSIQGEVEAFF. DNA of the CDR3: TGTGCCAGTAGTATCCAGGGGGAAGTGGAAGCTTTCTTT. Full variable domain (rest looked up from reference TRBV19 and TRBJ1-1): DGGITQSPKYLFRKEGQNVTLSCEQNLNHDAMYWYRQDPGQGLRLIYYSQIVNDFQKGDIAEGYSVSREKKESFPLTVTSAQKNPTAFYLCASSIQGEVEAFFGQGTRLTVV.

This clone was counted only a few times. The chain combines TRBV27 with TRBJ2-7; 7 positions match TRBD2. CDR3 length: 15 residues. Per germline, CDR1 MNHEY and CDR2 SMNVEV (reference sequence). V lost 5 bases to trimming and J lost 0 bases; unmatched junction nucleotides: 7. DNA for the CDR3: TGTGCCAGCAGTCCACAAGCGGGGTCCTCCTACGAGCAGTACTTC. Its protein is CASSPQAGSSYEQYF.

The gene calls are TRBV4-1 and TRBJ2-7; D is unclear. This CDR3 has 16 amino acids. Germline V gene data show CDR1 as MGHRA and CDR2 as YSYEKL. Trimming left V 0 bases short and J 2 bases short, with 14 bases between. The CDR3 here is CASSQDWSPIPYEQYF. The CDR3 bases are TGCGCCAGCAGCCAAGACTGGTCCCCTATTCCCTACGAGCAGTACTTC.

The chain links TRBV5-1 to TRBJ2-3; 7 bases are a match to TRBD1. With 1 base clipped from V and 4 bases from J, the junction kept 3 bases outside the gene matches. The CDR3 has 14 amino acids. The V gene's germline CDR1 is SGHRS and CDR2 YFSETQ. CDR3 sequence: CASSLRQGPDTQYF. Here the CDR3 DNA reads TGCGCCAGCAGCTTGAGACAGGGACCAGATACGCAGTATTTT.

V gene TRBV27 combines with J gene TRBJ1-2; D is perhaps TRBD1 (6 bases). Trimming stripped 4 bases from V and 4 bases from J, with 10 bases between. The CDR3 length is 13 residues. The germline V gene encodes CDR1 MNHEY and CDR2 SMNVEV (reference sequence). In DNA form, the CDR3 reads TGTGCCAGCAGTTCGGACAGATTCTATGGCTACACCTTC. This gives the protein CASSSDRFYGYTF.

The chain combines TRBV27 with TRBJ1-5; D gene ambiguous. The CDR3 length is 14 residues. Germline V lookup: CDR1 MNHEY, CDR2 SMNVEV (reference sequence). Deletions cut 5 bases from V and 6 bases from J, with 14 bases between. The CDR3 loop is CASSPALGSQPQHF. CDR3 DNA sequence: TGTGCCAGCAGTCCGGCCTTGGGGAGTCAGCCCCAGCATTTT.

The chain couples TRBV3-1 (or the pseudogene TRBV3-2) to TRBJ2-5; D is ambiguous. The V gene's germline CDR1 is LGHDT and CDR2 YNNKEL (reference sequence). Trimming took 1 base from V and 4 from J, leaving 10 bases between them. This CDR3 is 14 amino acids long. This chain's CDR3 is CASSQVGSRETQYF. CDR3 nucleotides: TGTGCCAGCAGCCAAGTCGGTAGCAGAGAGACCCAGTACTTC.

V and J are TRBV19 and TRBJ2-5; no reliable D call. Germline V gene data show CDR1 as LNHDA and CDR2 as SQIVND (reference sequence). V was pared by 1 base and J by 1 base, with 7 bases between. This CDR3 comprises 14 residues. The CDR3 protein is CASSIGNSQETQYF. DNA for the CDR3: TGTGCCAGTAGTATAGGAAATAGCCAAGAGACCCAGTACTTC.

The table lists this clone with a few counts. The CDR3 region is CASSGQGKEKLFF. In nucleotides, the CDR3 is TGTGCCAGCAGTGGACAGGGAAAGGAAAAACTGTTTTTT. The rearrangement joins TRBV2 to TRBJ1-4; TRBD1 agrees at 7 bases. The trim removed 4 bases at V and 8 bases at J, leaving 4 bases unmatched. Germline V lookup: CDR1 SNHLY, CDR2 FYNNEI. This CDR3 comprises 13 residues.

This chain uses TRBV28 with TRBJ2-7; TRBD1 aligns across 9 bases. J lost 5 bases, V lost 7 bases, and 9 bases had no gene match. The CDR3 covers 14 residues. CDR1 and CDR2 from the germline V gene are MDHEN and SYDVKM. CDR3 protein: CASTSGQGIDEQYF. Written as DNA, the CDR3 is TGTGCCAGCACCTCAGGACAGGGGATTGACGAGCAGTACTTC.

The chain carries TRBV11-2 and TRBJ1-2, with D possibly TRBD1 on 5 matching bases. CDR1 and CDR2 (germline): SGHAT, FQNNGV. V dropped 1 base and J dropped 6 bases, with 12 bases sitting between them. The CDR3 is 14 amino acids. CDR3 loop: CASSLGIPGNGYTF. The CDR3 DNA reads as TGTGCCAGCAGCTTAGGTATCCCAGGGAATGGCTACACCTTC. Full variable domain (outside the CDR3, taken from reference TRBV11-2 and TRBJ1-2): EAGVAQSPRYKIIEKRQSVAFWCNPISGHATLYWYQQILGQGPKLLIQFQNNGVVDDSQLPKDRFSAERLKGVDSTLKIQPAKLEDSAVYLCASSLGIPGNGYTFGSGTRLTVV.

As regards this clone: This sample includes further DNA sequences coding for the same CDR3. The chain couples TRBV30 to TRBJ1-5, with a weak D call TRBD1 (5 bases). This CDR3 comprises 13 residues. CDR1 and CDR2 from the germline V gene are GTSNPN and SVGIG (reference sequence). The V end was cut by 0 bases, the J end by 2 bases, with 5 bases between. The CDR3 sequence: CAWSVQGNQPQHF. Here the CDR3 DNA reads TGTGCCTGGAGTGTACAGGGCAATCAGCCCCAGCATTTT.

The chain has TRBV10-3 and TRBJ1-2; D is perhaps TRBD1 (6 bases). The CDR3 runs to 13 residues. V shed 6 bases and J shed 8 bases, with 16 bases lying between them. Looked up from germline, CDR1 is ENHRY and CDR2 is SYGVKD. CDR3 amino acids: CAISIQGSEGYTF. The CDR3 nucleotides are TGTGCCATCAGCATTCAGGGGTCGGAGGGCTACACCTTC.

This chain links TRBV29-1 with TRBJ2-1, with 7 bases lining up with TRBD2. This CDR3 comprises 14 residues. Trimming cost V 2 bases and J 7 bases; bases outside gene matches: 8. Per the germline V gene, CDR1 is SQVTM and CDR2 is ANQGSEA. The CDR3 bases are TGCAGCGTTGAATTAGCGGGTGTCTTAAATGAGCAGTTCTTC. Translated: CSVELAGVLNEQFF.

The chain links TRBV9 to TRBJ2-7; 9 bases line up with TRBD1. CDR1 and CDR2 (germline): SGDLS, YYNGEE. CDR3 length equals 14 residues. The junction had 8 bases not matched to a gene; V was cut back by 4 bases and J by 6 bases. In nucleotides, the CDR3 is TGTGCCAGCAGCTTGGGACAGGGAATTCGCGAGCAGTACTTC. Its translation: CASSLGQGIREQYF.

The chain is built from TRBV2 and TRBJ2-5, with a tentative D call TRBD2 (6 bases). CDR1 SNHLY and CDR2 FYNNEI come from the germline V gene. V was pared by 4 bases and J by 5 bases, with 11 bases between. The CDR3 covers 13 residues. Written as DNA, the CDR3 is TGTGCCAGCAGTGGGGGGGTCCCGGAGACCCAGTACTTC. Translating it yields CASSGGVPETQYF.

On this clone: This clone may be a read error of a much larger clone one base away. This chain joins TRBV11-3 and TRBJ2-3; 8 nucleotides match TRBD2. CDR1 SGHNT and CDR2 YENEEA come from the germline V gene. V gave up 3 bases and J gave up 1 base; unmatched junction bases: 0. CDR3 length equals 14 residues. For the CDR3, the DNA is TGTGCCAGCAGCTTTAGCGGGGGCACAGATACGCAGTATTTT. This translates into CASSFSGGTDTQYF.

The CDR3 DNA reads as TGTGCCAGCAGTTTTGGACTAGCGGGAAAACAAGAGACCCAGTACTTC. Translating gives CASSFGLAGKQETQYF. V and J are TRBV6-6 and TRBJ2-5; 12 bases fit TRBD2. With V trimmed by 4 bases and J by 2 bases, 5 bases remained unmatched. CDR3 length equals 16 residues. Looked up from germline, CDR1 is MNHNY and CDR2 is SVGAGI (reference sequence).

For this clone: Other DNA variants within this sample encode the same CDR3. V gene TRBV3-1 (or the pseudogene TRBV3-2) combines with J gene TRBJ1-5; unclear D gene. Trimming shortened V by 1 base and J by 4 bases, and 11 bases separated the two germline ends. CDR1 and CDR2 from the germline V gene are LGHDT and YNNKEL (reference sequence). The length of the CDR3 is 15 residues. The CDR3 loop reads CASSQVAGGNQPQHF. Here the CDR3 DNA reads TGTGCCAGCAGCCAAGTGGCAGGTGGAAATCAGCCCCAGCATTTT.

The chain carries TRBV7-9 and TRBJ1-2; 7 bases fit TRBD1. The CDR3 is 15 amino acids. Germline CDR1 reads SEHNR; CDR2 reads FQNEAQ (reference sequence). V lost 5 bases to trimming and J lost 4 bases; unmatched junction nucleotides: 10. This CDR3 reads CASSNRDRPSYGYTF. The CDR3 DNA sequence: TGTGCCAGCAGCAACCGGGACAGACCCAGCTATGGCTACACCTTC.

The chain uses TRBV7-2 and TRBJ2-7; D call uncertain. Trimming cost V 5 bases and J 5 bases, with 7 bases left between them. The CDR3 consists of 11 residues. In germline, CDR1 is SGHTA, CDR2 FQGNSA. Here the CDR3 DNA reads TGTGCCAGCAGCCTATCCCACGAGCAGTACTTC. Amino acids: CASSLSHEQYF.

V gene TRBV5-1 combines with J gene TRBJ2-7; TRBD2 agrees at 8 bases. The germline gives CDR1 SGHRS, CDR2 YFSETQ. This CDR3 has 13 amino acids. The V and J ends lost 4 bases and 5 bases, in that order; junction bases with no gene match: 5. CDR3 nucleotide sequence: TGCGCCAGCAGCAGAGAGCGGGGGCACGAGCAGTACTTC. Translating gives CASSRERGHEQYF.

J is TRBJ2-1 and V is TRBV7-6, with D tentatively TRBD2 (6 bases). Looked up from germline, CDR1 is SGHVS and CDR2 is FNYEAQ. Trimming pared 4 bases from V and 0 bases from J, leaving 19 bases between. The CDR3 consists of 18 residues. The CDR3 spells CASSSRSGGKSSYNEQFF. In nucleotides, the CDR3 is TGTGCCAGCAGCTCTCGGAGTGGGGGGAAGAGCTCCTACAATGAGCAGTTCTTC. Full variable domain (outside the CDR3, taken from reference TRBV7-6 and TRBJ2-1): GAGVSQSPRYKVTKRGQDVALRCDPISGHVSLYWYRQALGQGPEFLTYFNYEAQQDKSGLPNDRFSAERPEGSISTLTIQRTEQRDSAMYRCASSSRSGGKSSYNEQFFGPGTRLTVL.

The CDR3 coding sequence is TGTGCCAGCAGTTGGGACTTAGCTAACTATGGCTACACCTTC. Translation gives CASSWDLANYGYTF. This chain connects TRBV6-2 or TRBV6-3 to TRBJ1-2; maybe TRBD1 (5 bases). Between the trimmed V and J ends, which lost 4 bases and 0 bases, there was a span of 9 bases. Germline V gives CDR1 MNHEY, CDR2 SVGEGT. The CDR3 runs 14 residues.

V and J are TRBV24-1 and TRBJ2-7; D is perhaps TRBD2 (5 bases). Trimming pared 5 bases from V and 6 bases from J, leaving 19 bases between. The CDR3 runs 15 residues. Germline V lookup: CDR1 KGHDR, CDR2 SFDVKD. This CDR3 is CATSARGPTGVEQYF. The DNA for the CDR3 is TGTGCCACCAGTGCACGCGGGCCCACTGGGGTCGAGCAGTACTTC.

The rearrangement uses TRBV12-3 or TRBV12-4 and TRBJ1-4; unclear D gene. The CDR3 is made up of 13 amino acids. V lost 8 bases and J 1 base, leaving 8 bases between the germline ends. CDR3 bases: TGTGCCAGCCGCTCAGGAACTAATGAAAAACTGTTTTTT. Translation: CASRSGTNEKLFF.